The entry below describes one T cell receptor beta chain. This specimen belongs to a study of T cell changes during pregnancy in multiple sclerosis. The CDR3 contains 18 residues. J gave up 5 bases and V 3 bases, and 15 bases lay outside the gene matches. CDR1 is SNHLY, CDR2 FYNNEI, per germline. The repertoire was sequenced with immunoSEQ multiplex PCR; TCRdb's copy has only in-frame clones and lacks some. The sample lists under 90,000 clones, approximately 95% occurring once. The material was peripheral blood, obtained in the second trimester of pregnancy. This TCR derives from a female donor in good health, enrolled as a control in a pregnancy study. The J gene is TRBJ2-2, the V gene TRBV2; 7 bases align to TRBD2. The CDR3 DNA follows: TGTGCCAGCAGTGATAGAGGGCAGGGACTATACACTACCGGGGAGCTGTTTTTT. Amino acid sequence: CASSDRGQGLYTTGELFF.